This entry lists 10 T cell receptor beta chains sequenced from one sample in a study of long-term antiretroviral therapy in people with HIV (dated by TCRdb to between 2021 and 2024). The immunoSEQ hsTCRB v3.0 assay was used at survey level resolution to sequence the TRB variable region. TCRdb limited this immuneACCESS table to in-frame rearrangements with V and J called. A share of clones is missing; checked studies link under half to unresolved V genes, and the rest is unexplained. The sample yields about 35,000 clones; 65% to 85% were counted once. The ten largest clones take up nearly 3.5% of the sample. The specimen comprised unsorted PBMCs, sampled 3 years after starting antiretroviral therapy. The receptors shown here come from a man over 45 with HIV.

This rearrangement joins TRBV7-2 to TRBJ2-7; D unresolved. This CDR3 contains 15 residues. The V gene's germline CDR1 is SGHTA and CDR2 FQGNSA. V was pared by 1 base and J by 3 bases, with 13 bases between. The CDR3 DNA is TGTGCCAGCAGCTTAGGTTCGGACCTCTACTACGAGCAGTACTTC. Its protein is CASSLGSDLYYEQYF.

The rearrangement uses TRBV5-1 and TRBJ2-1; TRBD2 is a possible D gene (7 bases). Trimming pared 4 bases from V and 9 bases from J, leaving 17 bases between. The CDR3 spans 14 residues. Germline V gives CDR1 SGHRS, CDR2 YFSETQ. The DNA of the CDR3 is TGCGCCAGCAGCCCCGAGGGAGGGGGTGGTGAGCAGTTCTTC. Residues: CASSPEGGGGEQFF. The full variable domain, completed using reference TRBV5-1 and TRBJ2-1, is KAGVTQTPRYLIKTRGQQVTLSCSPISGHRSVSWYQQTPGQGLQFLFEYFSETQRNKGNFPGRFSGRQFSNSRSEMNVSTLELGDSALYLCASSPEGGGGEQFFGPGTRLTVL.

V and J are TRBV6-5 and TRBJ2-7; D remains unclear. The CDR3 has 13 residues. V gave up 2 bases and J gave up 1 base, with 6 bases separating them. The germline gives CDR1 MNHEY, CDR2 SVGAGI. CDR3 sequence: CASSYEASYEQYF. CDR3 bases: TGTGCCAGCAGTTACGAGGCTTCCTACGAGCAGTACTTC.

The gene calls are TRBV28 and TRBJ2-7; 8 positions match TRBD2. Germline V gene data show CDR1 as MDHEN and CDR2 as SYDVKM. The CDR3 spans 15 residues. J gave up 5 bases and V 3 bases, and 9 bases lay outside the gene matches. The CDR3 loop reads CASSLRSSGGNEQYF. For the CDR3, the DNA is TGTGCCAGCAGTTTGCGTTCGAGCGGGGGTAACGAGCAGTACTTC. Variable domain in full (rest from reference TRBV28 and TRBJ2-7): DVKVTQSSRYLVKRTGEKVFLECVQDMDHENMFWYRQDPGLGLRLIYFSYDVKMKEKGDIPEGYSVSREKKERFSLILESASTNQTSMYLCASSLRSSGGNEQYFGPGTRLTVT.

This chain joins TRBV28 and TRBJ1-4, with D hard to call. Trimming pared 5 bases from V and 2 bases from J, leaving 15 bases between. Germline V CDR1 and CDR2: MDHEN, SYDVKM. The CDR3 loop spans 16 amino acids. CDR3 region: CASSATRIRTNEKLFF. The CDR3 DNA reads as TGTGCCAGCAGTGCTACTCGGATCCGCACTAATGAAAAACTGTTTTTT.

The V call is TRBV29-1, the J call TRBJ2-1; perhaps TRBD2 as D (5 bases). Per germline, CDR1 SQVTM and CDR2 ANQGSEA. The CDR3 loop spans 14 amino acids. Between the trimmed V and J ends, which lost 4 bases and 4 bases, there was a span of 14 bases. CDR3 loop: CSVAEIGDYNEQFF. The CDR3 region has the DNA TGCAGCGTTGCGGAGATCGGGGATTACAATGAGCAGTTCTTC.

This chain's CDR3 is CASSFLGAGSGANVLTF. In DNA form, the CDR3 reads TGTGCCAGCAGTTTTTTGGGGGCTGGCTCTGGGGCCAACGTCCTGACTTTC. The chain recombines TRBV28 with TRBJ2-6; possible D gene TRBD1, 6 bases. The CDR3 has 17 residues. CDR1 is MDHEN, CDR2 SYDVKM, per germline. V lost 3 bases and J 0 bases, leaving 12 bases between the germline ends.

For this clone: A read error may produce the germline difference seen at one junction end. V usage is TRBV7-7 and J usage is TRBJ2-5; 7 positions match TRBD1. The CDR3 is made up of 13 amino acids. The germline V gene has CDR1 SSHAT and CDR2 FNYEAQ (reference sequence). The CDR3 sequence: CASSKDRDETQYF. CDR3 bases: TGTGCTAGCAGCAAAGACAGGGATGAGACCCAGTACTTC.

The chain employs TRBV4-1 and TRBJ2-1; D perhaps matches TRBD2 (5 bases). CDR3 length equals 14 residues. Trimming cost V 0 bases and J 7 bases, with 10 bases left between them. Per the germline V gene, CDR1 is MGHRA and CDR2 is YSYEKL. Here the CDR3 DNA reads TGCGCCAGCAGCCAAGAAGGGCTAGCAAATGAGCAGTTCTTC. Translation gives CASSQEGLANEQFF.

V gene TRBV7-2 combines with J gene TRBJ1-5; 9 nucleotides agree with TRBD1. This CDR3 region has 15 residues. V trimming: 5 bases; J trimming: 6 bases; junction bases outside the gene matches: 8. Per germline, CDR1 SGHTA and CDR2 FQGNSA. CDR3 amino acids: CASSRGQGTIQPQHF. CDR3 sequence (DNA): TGTGCCAGCAGCCGCGGACAGGGGACTATTCAGCCCCAGCATTTT. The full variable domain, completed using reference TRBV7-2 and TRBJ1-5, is GAGVSQSPSNKVTEKGKDVELRCDPISGHTALYWYRQSLGQGLEFLIYFQGNSAPDKSGLPSDRFSAERTGGSVSTLTIQRTQQEDSAVYLCASSRGQGTIQPQHFGDGTRLSIL.